The 24 T cell receptor beta chains given below trace back to one sample, sequenced in a study of T-cell memory formation after mild COVID-19. From the 5' RACE reads, TCRdb called clonotypes with MiXCR, one entry per CDR3 protein. This sample has around 260,000 distinct CDR3 sequences, with around 15% found just once. Sequencing was performed on PBMCs or a T cell subset sorted from them (not recorded which). Receptors were obtained from a man between 18 and 35 years old who had mild COVID-19 (a few samples of this study predate the infection). Cell type and time point are not known.

There are a few counts of this clonotype. The V call is TRBV9, the J call TRBJ2-5, with 7 bases aligning to TRBD1. This CDR3 is 14 amino acids long. From germline, CDR1 is SGDLS and CDR2 YYNGEE. V lost 7 bases and J lost 1; bases outside the gene matches: 7. CDR3 residues: CASGKTGTQETQYF. In nucleotides, the CDR3 is TGTGCCAGCGGCAAGACAGGGACCCAAGAGACCCAGTACTTC.

This sequence joins TRBV7-9 and TRBJ1-3, with D tentatively TRBD1 (6 bases). V was pared by 5 bases and J by 4 bases, with 18 bases between. The CDR3 runs 16 residues. Per the germline V gene, CDR1 is SEHNR and CDR2 is FQNEAQ (reference sequence). CDR3 residues: CASSRGWGPRGNTIYF. As DNA, the CDR3 is TGTGCCAGCAGCCGGGGCTGGGGGCCGCGCGGAAACACCATATATTTT.

The chain employs TRBV20-1 and TRBJ2-5; no reliable D call. The CDR3 has 12 amino acids. Germline CDR1 DFQATT, CDR2 SNEGSKA (reference sequence). Trimming took 4 bases from V and 2 from J, leaving 8 bases between them. CDR3 nucleotides: TGCAGTGCTACCGTGGGGCAAGAGACCCAGTACTTC. It specifies CSATVGQETQYF.

Sample share makes this clonotype medium-sized. J is TRBJ2-1 and V is TRBV7-2; D is unresolved. The V gene's germline CDR1 is SGHTA and CDR2 FQGNSA. V shed 6 bases and J shed 5 bases, with 8 bases lying between them. CDR3 size: 12 residues. CDR3 coding DNA: TGTGCCAGCAGTGGACGGCACAATGAGCAGTTCTTC. Residues: CASSGRHNEQFF.

The V gene is TRBV12-3 or TRBV12-4, the J gene TRBJ2-1; possible D gene TRBD2, 6 bases. Trimming left V 8 bases short and J 2 bases short, with 10 bases between. The CDR3 contains 13 residues. CDR3 sequence (DNA): TGTGCCAGCTCTCGCGGGGCCTACAATGAGCAGTTCTTC. It yields the protein CASSRGAYNEQFF.

The count of this clonotype is one. The gene calls are TRBV24-1 and TRBJ2-5, with D unresolved. The CDR3 runs 12 residues. The germline CDR1 and CDR2 sequences are KGHDR and SFDVKD. Trimming pared 4 bases from V and 4 bases from J, leaving 6 bases between. CDR3 bases: TGTGCCACCAGTGACCAAACAGAGACCCAGTACTTC. Translating gives CATSDQTETQYF.

This clonotype was counted a few times. The chain links TRBV7-2 to TRBJ1-5, with 8 bases identical to TRBD1. This CDR3 contains 17 residues. Germline V gene lookup returns CDR1 SGHTA and CDR2 FQGNSA. V shed 5 bases and J 4 bases; nucleotides not matched to a gene: 13. The CDR3: CASSLHFGTGVNQPQHF. In DNA form, the CDR3 reads TGTGCCAGCAGCCTGCACTTCGGGACAGGAGTGAATCAGCCCCAGCATTTT.

The chain joins TRBV20-1 to TRBJ1-2; unclear D gene. The length of the CDR3 is 11 residues. Germline V gene sequence: CDR1 DFQATT, CDR2 SNEGSKA (reference sequence). V gave up 6 bases and J gave up 5 bases, with 10 bases separating them. This CDR3 is CSALSEYGYTF. The CDR3 nucleotides are TGCAGTGCCTTGAGCGAGTATGGCTACACCTTC.

The gene calls are TRBV15 and TRBJ1-2; D remains unclear. This CDR3 contains 14 residues. V lost 5 bases, J lost 2 bases, and 12 bases lay in between. Per germline, CDR1 LNHNV and CDR2 YYDKDF (reference sequence). The CDR3 bases are TGTGCCACCAGCGCCAGGACGACGAACTATGGCTACACCTTC. As protein: CATSARTTNYGYTF. The full variable domain, its missing parts supplied by reference TRBV15 and TRBJ1-2, is DAMVIQNPRYQVTQFGKPVTLSCSQTLNHNVMYWYQQKSSQAPKLLFHYYDKDFNNEADTPDNFQSRRPNTSFCFLDIRSPGLGDTAMYLCATSARTTNYGYTFGSGTRLTVV.

Written as DNA, the CDR3 is TGCAGCGTTGAAGATCGATACATCCATGAGCAGTTCTTC. Encoded protein: CSVEDRYIHEQFF. V usage is TRBV29-1 and J usage is TRBJ2-1; the D is unclear. CDR1 and CDR2 (germline): SQVTM, ANQGSEA. V shed 0 bases and J shed 8 bases, with 11 bases lying between them. This CDR3 has 13 residues.

This chain uses TRBV6-6 with TRBJ2-7; D gene ambiguous. CDR1 and CDR2 (germline): MNHNY, SVGAGI (reference sequence). CDR3 length: 12 residues. Trimming stripped 4 bases from V and 2 bases from J, with 6 bases between. The CDR3 loop reads CASSSNTYEQYF. The CDR3 bases are TGTGCCAGCAGTTCAAATACCTACGAGCAGTACTTC.

The chain combines TRBV7-2 with TRBJ2-1; D may correspond to TRBD1 or TRBD2 (7 bases each). V was clipped by 4 bases and J by 0 bases, with 16 bases between them. The CDR3 runs 17 residues. From germline, CDR1 is SGHTA and CDR2 FQGNSA. CDR3 protein: CASSYPRGGSSYNEQFF. The CDR3, as DNA: TGTGCCAGCAGCTACCCCAGGGGGGGAAGCTCCTACAATGAGCAGTTCTTC.

This clonotype is a singleton in its sample. This chain links TRBV20-1 with TRBJ2-7; D perhaps matches TRBD1 (6 bases). With 3 bases removed from V and 0 bases from J, the gap between germline ends came to 9 bases. The length of the CDR3 is 13 residues. Germline assignment: CDR1 DFQATT and CDR2 SNEGSKA (reference sequence). In DNA form, the CDR3 reads TGCAGTGCTAGGCCGGACAGCTCCTACGAGCAGTACGTC. Its protein product is CSARPDSSYEQYV.

In this sample, this clonotype turned up many times. V and J are TRBV4-1 and TRBJ1-5, with D hard to call. V was clipped by 0 bases and J by 9 bases, with 6 bases between them. This CDR3 spans 12 amino acids. CDR1 is MGHRA and CDR2 is YSYEKL in the germline V gene. CDR3 loop: CASSQEGRPQHF. Written as DNA, the CDR3 is TGCGCCAGCAGCCAAGAGGGCCGGCCCCAGCATTTT.

The table lists this clonotype with many counts. The chain couples TRBV7-2 to TRBJ2-5; D possibly matches TRBD1 or TRBD2 (5 bases each). Trimming shortened V by 0 bases and J by 1 base, and 9 bases separated the two germline ends. There are 15 residues in the CDR3. The V gene's germline CDR1 is SGHTA and CDR2 FQGNSA. The CDR3 DNA sequence: TGTGCCAGCAGCTTAGCGGGACGGACCCAAGAGACCCAGTACTTC. Residues: CASSLAGRTQETQYF.

A few counts support this clonotype. The rearrangement links TRBV6-2 or TRBV6-3 to TRBJ1-1; weak D call: TRBD1 (6 bases). Germline-derived CDR1 and CDR2 are MNHEY and SVGEGT. The CDR3 totals 15 residues. The V and J ends lost 2 bases and 4 bases respectively, with 14 bases between them. CDR3 bases: TGTGCCAGCAGTTACCCCATCGCGGGGGCCACTGAAGCTTTCTTT. Translated, it gives CASSYPIAGATEAFF.

The sample holds a few counts of this clonotype. The CDR3 DNA reads as TGTGCCAGCAGCTTAGCTCAGGGACCCTACGAGCAGTACTTC. This translates into CASSLAQGPYEQYF. The chain is built from TRBV7-2 and TRBJ2-7, with D possibly called TRBD1 or TRBD2 (5 bases each). V gave up 0 bases and J gave up 2 bases, with 8 bases separating them. The CDR3 loop spans 14 amino acids. Germline V gene sequence: CDR1 SGHTA, CDR2 FQGNSA.

V is TRBV3-1 and J is TRBJ2-2; 12 nucleotides agree with TRBD2. This CDR3 spans 19 amino acids. Germline V gene data show CDR1 as LGHDT and CDR2 as YNNKEL (reference sequence). V was clipped by 5 bases and J by 1 base; unmatched bases: 11. CDR3 loop: CASSSFPGTSGRNTGELFF. As DNA, the CDR3 is TGTGCCAGCAGCAGCTTCCCCGGGACTAGCGGGCGGAACACCGGGGAGCTGTTTTTT. Full variable domain (rest looked up from reference TRBV3-1 and TRBJ2-2): DTAVSQTPKYLVTQMGNDKSIKCEQNLGHDTMYWYKQDSKKFLKIMFSYNNKELIINETVPNRFSPKSPDKAHLNLHINSLELGDSAVYFCASSSFPGTSGRNTGELFFGEGSRLTVL.

This clonotype occurred once. The genes are TRBV5-6 and TRBJ1-5, with TRBD1 as a possible D gene (5 bases). CDR1 and CDR2 from the germline V gene are SGHDT and YYEEEE. The CDR3 consists of 14 residues. Trimming left V 1 base short and J 4 bases short, with 9 bases between. This CDR3 is CASSLRKGNQPQHF. Written as DNA, the CDR3 is TGTGCCAGCAGCTTGAGGAAGGGGAATCAGCCCCAGCATTTT.

At least ten counts were recorded for this clonotype. The V call is TRBV7-8, the J call TRBJ2-1, with a tentative D call TRBD2 (6 bases). V lost 3 bases and J 9 bases, leaving 12 bases between the germline ends. Germline assignment: CDR1 SGHVS and CDR2 FQNEAQ. This CDR3 is 13 amino acids long. The CDR3 protein is CASSFSGVGEQFF. CDR3 DNA: TGTGCCAGCAGCTTCTCGGGGGTGGGTGAGCAGTTCTTC.

This chain uses TRBV10-3 with TRBJ2-2; D is undetermined. From germline, CDR1 is ENHRY and CDR2 SYGVKD. Trimming removed 4 bases from V and 5 bases from J, with 5 bases in between. The length of the CDR3 is 12 residues. CDR3 region: CAISGSTGELFF. DNA for the CDR3: TGTGCCATCAGTGGATCGACCGGGGAGCTGTTTTTT.

This clonotype was picked up many times. The chain combines TRBV7-9 with TRBJ2-1, with TRBD2 identical over 16 bases. The length of the CDR3 is 17 residues. Unmatched junction bases numbered 5, after V lost 5 bases and J lost 4 bases. Germline CDR1 SEHNR, CDR2 FQNEAQ (reference sequence). CDR3 nucleotides: TGTGCCAGCAGCCTCGGGACTAGCGGGGGGGCTTACAATGAGCAGTTCTTC. Its protein is CASSLGTSGGAYNEQFF.

This clonotype has a handful of counts. The V gene is TRBV27, the J gene TRBJ2-7, with 8 bases matching TRBD2. Germline CDR1 reads MNHEY; CDR2 reads SMNVEV (reference sequence). The CDR3 runs 15 residues. J gave up 1 base and V 6 bases, and 8 bases lay outside the gene matches. The CDR3 region is CASRTIAGLSYEQYF. The CDR3 region has the DNA TGTGCCAGCAGGACAATAGCGGGGCTTTCCTACGAGCAGTACTTC.

This clonotype appeared a few times. The V call is TRBV25-1, the J call TRBJ2-3, with D perhaps TRBD2 (7 bases). V dropped 3 bases and J dropped 0 bases, with 10 bases sitting between them. Germline V gene data show CDR1 as MGHDK and CDR2 as SYGVNS. The CDR3 contains 15 residues. The CDR3 region is CASSDGGQSTDTQYF. CDR3 bases: TGTGCCAGCAGTGACGGGGGGCAGAGCACAGATACGCAGTATTTT.